The source of this T cell receptor (beta chain) is a study of T cells in Graves' hyperthyroidism and ophthalmopathy. General study results and limits: From stable hyperthyroidism, ophthalmopathy was set apart by a 13 V-J model. Blood samples included most of the expanded thyroid clonotypes exceeding 0.001.

In making diagnoses, clinical symptoms, serum thyroxine and TRAb, thyroid ultrasound and orbital computed tomography were all used. From RNA transcripts, TCR beta CDR3 regions were amplified. The HTBI set primed first-round TCR CDR3 RT-PCR. TCRdb reprocessed the multiplex PCR reads via MiXCR and lists one record per CDR3 protein. This sample carries 600,000 or so distinct CDR3 sequences, approximately 15% of them seen once, and the ten largest clones take 12%. The length of the CDR3 is 16 residues. Germline V CDR1 and CDR2: MNHNS, SASEGT. J gave up 7 bases and V 4 bases, and 11 bases lay outside the gene matches. This clonotype was recorded at least ten times. Its cognate antigen is unknown.

The rearrangement links TRBV6-1 to TRBJ2-1; 9 bases match TRBD2. The sequencing sample was made of blood. The TCR was taken from a woman in her 50s with Graves' ophthalmopathy. The DNA of the CDR3 is TGTGCCAGCAGTGGGGTAGCGGGAGAGGGCGGGAATGAGCAGTTCTTC. Translation: CASSGVAGEGGNEQFF.